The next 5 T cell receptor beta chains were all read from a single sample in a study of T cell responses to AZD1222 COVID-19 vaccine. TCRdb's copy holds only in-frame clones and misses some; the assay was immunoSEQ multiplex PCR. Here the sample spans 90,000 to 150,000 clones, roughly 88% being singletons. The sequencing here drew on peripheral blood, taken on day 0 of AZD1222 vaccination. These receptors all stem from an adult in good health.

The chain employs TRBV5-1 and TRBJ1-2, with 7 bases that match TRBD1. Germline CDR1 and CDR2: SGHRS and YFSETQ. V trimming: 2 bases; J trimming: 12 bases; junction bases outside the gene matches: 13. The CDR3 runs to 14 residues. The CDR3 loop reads CASSFGTQGYGDTF. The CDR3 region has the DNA TGCGCCAGCAGCTTCGGGACACAGGGGTATGGGGACACCTTC. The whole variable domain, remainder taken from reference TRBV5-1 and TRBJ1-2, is KAGVTQTPRYLIKTRGQQVTLSCSPISGHRSVSWYQQTPGQGLQFLFEYFSETQRNKGNFPGRFSGRQFSNSRSEMNVSTLELGDSALYLCASSFGTQGYGDTFGSGTRLTVV.

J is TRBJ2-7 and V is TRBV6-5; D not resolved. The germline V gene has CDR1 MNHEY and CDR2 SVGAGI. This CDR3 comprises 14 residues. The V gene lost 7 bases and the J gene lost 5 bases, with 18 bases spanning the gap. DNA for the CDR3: TGTGCCAGCACCCATGGCCTAGAAGTCCACGAGCAGTACTTC. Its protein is CASTHGLEVHEQYF.

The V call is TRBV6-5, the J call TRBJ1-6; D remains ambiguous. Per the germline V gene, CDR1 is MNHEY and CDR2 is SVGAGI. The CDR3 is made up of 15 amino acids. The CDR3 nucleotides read TGTGCGAATATTTGCACAGATTTTGTTTATTCACCCCTCCACTTT. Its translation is CANICTDFVYSPLHF.

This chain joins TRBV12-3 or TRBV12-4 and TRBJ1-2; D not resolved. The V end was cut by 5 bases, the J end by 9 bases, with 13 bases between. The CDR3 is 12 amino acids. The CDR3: CASSPPTASYTF. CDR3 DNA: TGTGCCAGCAGTCCCCCCACCGCGAGCTACACCTTC.

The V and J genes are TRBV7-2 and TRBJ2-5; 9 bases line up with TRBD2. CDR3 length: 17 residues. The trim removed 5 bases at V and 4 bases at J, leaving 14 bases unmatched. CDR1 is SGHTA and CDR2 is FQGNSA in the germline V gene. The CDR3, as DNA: TGTGCCAGCAGCGCCCATCCGCGGGGGGGCCTCGGAGAGACCCAGTACTTC. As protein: CASSAHPRGGLGETQYF.